These 6 T cell receptor beta chains originate from one sample sequenced in a study of T cell responses to AZD1222 COVID-19 vaccine. The data were produced by immunoSEQ multiplex PCR, yet TCRdb's version contains in-frame clones alone and is incomplete. The data show about 150,000 clones, about 90% seen once. The starting material was peripheral blood, obtained 28 days after the second AZD1222 dose. Receptors originate from an adult who received the AZD1222 COVID-19 vaccine.

The chain combines TRBV28 with TRBJ1-5, with TRBD1 matching 8 bases. Trimming removed 6 bases from V and 2 bases from J; junction bases left unmatched: 6. CDR1 is MDHEN and CDR2 is SYDVKM in the germline V gene. The CDR3 runs to 15 residues. The CDR3 protein is CASSSEGQGNQPQHF. The CDR3 nucleotides read TGTGCCAGCAGCTCAGAGGGACAGGGCAATCAGCCCCAGCATTTT. Full variable domain (outside the CDR3, taken from reference TRBV28 and TRBJ1-5): DVKVTQSSRYLVKRTGEKVFLECVQDMDHENMFWYRQDPGLGLRLIYFSYDVKMKEKGDIPEGYSVSREKKERFSLILESASTNQTSMYLCASSSEGQGNQPQHFGDGTRLSIL.

The chain has TRBV7-9 and TRBJ2-3, with 7 bases matching TRBD2. V lost 2 bases and J lost 3; bases outside the gene matches: 2. Germline V lookup: CDR1 SEHNR, CDR2 FQNEAQ (reference sequence). The CDR3 has 14 amino acids. This CDR3 reads CASSLQGGTDTQYF. As DNA, the CDR3 is TGTGCCAGCAGCTTACAGGGAGGGACAGATACGCAGTATTTT.

The chain joins TRBV6-5 to TRBJ1-3; 8 nucleotides agree with TRBD1. With V trimmed by 6 bases and J by 4 bases, 8 bases remained unmatched. The CDR3 consists of 15 residues. Looked up from germline, CDR1 is MNHEY and CDR2 is SVGAGI. The CDR3 here is CASSDRQGLGNTIYF. In DNA form, the CDR3 reads TGTGCCAGCAGCGACAGACAGGGGCTGGGAAACACCATATATTTT.

The chain employs TRBV7-6 and TRBJ1-2, with D tentatively TRBD1 (5 bases). The CDR3 contains 11 residues. Trimming shortened V by 4 bases and J by 8 bases, and 8 bases separated the two germline ends. The germline V gene has CDR1 SGHVS and CDR2 FNYEAQ. The CDR3: CASSWDEGYTF. CDR3 sequence (DNA): TGTGCCAGCAGCTGGGACGAGGGCTACACCTTC.

The V call is TRBV28, the J call TRBJ1-2; 9 bases agree with TRBD1. Germline assignment: CDR1 MDHEN and CDR2 SYDVKM. The CDR3 runs 14 residues. The J segment lost 7 bases and the V segment lost 3 bases, leaving 6 bases of the junction unmatched. The CDR3 sequence is CASSFSGQGRGYTF. The CDR3, as DNA: TGTGCCAGCAGTTTTTCGGGACAGGGCCGTGGCTACACCTTC.

The chain links TRBV10-2 to TRBJ2-7, with a weak D call TRBD2 (7 bases). The germline gives CDR1 WSHSY, CDR2 SAAADI. The CDR3 is 12 residues long. The V gene lost 8 bases and the J gene lost 5 bases, with 13 bases spanning the gap. CDR3 sequence (DNA): TGCGCCAGCTGGGGGGGCATGGACGAGCAGTACTTC. It encodes CASWGGMDEQYF.